The next 22 T cell receptor beta chains were all read from a single sample in a study of brain T cells in children with intractable seizures. Data came from immunoSEQ multiplex PCR; TCRdb stores just in-frame clones and leaves some out. The top ten hold approximately 5% of the sample, which has hundreds of thousands of clones, over 85% seen once. The sample's time point: blood from clinic visit 5 months post-surgery; TSC patient then seizure free. The source was peripheral blood, collected less than 6 months after surgery. Receptors were obtained from a boy less than two years old with tuberous sclerosis and intractable seizures.

The CDR3 protein is CASSLRTSSLEETQYF. CDR3 nucleotide sequence: TGCGCCAGCAGCTTAAGGACTAGCTCCCTCGAAGAGACCCAGTACTTC. This chain joins TRBV5-1 and TRBJ2-5; 8 nucleotides line up with TRBD2. Trimming cost V 2 bases and J 3 bases; bases outside gene matches: 9. The CDR3 contains 16 residues. Germline lookup yields CDR1 SGHRS and CDR2 YFSETQ.

This sequence joins TRBV11-2 and TRBJ1-1; D not resolved. CDR3 length: 15 amino acids. CDR1 and CDR2 (germline): SGHAT, FQNNGV. Trimming removed 0 bases at V and 0 bases at J, with 8 bases between. The DNA for the CDR3 is TGTGCCAGCAGCTTAGATCTGGGCTTGAACACTGAAGCTTTCTTT. Protein: CASSLDLGLNTEAFF. Drawing the rest from reference TRBV11-2 and TRBJ1-1, the complete variable domain is EAGVAQSPRYKIIEKRQSVAFWCNPISGHATLYWYQQILGQGPKLLIQFQNNGVVDDSQLPKDRFSAERLKGVDSTLKIQPAKLEDSAVYLCASSLDLGLNTEAFFGQGTRLTVV.

The chain couples TRBV28 to TRBJ1-2; D remains unclear. This CDR3 is built from 13 residues. CDR1 MDHEN and CDR2 SYDVKM come from the germline V gene. Trimming left V 2 bases short and J 5 bases short, with 9 bases between. The CDR3 here is CASSLATSYGYTF. DNA of the CDR3: TGTGCCAGCAGTTTAGCGACCTCATATGGCTACACCTTC.

The rearrangement links TRBV13 to TRBJ2-7; no reliable D call. With 4 bases removed from V and 6 bases from J, the gap between germline ends came to 19 bases. CDR1 is PRHDT, CDR2 FYEKMQ, per germline (reference sequence). The CDR3 contains 15 residues. As DNA, the CDR3 is TGTGCCAGCAGCTATACCGGGCGCCGATTGGGCGAGCAGTACTTC. Its translation is CASSYTGRRLGEQYF.

CDR3 DNA: TGTGCCTTCTCAGGGACTACTAGCACAGATACGCAGTATTTT. Translation gives CAFSGTTSTDTQYF. The V gene is TRBV30, the J gene TRBJ2-3, with 7 bases matching TRBD2. Trimming removed 7 bases from V and 0 bases from J; junction bases left unmatched: 7. The germline V gene encodes CDR1 GTSNPN and CDR2 SVGIG (reference sequence). This CDR3 is 14 amino acids long.

J is TRBJ2-3 and V is TRBV2; 7 positions match TRBD2. This CDR3 has 14 residues. J gave up 6 bases and V 6 bases, and 9 bases lay outside the gene matches. Germline loops: CDR1 SNHLY, CDR2 FYNNEI. The CDR3 sequence: CASSQRGGHDTQYF. DNA for the CDR3: TGTGCCAGCAGCCAGCGGGGAGGGCACGATACGCAGTATTTT. The complete variable domain, with remaining parts taken from reference TRBV2 and TRBJ2-3, reads EPEVTQTPSHQVTQMGQEVILRCVPISNHLYFYWYRQILGQKVEFLVSFYNNEISEKSEIFDDQFSVERPDGSNFTLKIRSTKLEDSAMYFCASSQRGGHDTQYFGPGTRLTVL.

The rearrangement uses TRBV7-9 and TRBJ1-2; D perhaps matches TRBD1 (5 bases). Trimming left V 1 base short and J 6 bases short, with 9 bases between. CDR1 is SEHNR and CDR2 is FQNEAQ in the germline V gene (reference sequence). This CDR3 comprises 13 residues. The CDR3 DNA reads as TGTGCCAGCAGCTTAGGGGCAGGGCATGGCTACACCTTC. This sequence encodes CASSLGAGHGYTF.

For this clone: The same CDR3 also results from other DNA sequences found in this sample. The V call is TRBV5-6, the J call TRBJ1-2; the D is unclear. CDR1 and CDR2 from the germline V gene are SGHDT and YYEEEE. The CDR3 covers 11 residues. With 3 bases removed from V and 2 bases from J, the gap between germline ends came to 2 bases. CDR3 in amino acids: CASSSNYGYTF. The CDR3 nucleotides read TGTGCCAGCAGCTCAAACTATGGCTACACCTTC.

The chain joins TRBV25-1 to TRBJ2-7; D gene ambiguous. V was clipped by 4 bases and J by 1 base, with 11 bases between them. Germline CDR1 and CDR2: MGHDK and SYGVNS. The CDR3 consists of 14 residues. In DNA, the CDR3 is TGTGCCAGCAGTGCCACCACACTTTCCTACGAGCAGTACTTC. Protein product: CASSATTLSYEQYF.

The rearrangement links TRBV11-2 to TRBJ1-1; 7 nucleotides match TRBD1. CDR1 SGHAT and CDR2 FQNNGV come from the germline V gene. J lost 2 bases, V lost 7 bases, and 13 bases had no gene match. The CDR3 has 16 residues. This CDR3 is CASKQYRGGGNTEAFF. The CDR3 nucleotides are TGTGCCAGCAAACAATACAGGGGAGGCGGTAACACTGAAGCTTTCTTT.

The rearrangement links TRBV6-4 to TRBJ2-3; no clear D. Germline V gene data show CDR1 as MRHNA and CDR2 as SNTAGT. Deletions cut 4 bases from V and 1 base from J, with 9 bases between. CDR3 length: 14 amino acids. In DNA, the CDR3 is TGTGCCAGCAGTGTCGACGACGGCACAGATACGCAGTATTTT. Translation: CASSVDDGTDTQYF.

The chain is built from TRBV24-1 and TRBJ2-1, with 10 positions matching TRBD2. The germline gives CDR1 KGHDR, CDR2 SFDVKD. V lost 7 bases to trimming and J lost 2 bases; unmatched junction nucleotides: 4. The CDR3 extends over 15 amino acids. CDR3 region: CATSGTSVTYNEQFF. The CDR3 nucleotides are TGTGCCACCAGCGGGACTAGCGTAACCTACAATGAGCAGTTCTTC.

The V gene is TRBV19, the J gene TRBJ2-2, with TRBD2 identical over 10 bases. CDR3 length equals 14 residues. V lost 7 bases and J lost 4; bases outside the gene matches: 3. CDR1 LNHDA and CDR2 SQIVND come from the germline V gene (reference sequence). The CDR3 reads CASKLAGSTGELFF. The CDR3 DNA is TGTGCCAGTAAACTAGCGGGGAGCACCGGGGAGCTGTTTTTT.

The chain links TRBV5-6 to TRBJ2-2; maybe TRBD2 (5 bases). The CDR3 is made up of 13 amino acids. The V end was cut by 1 base, the J end by 5 bases, with 6 bases between. CDR1 and CDR2 from the germline V gene are SGHDT and YYEEEE. CDR3 amino acids: CASSLTGTGELFF. The CDR3 DNA reads as TGTGCCAGCAGCTTGACGGGGACCGGGGAGCTGTTTTTT.

Note on this clone: Within the sample, other DNA sequences also encode this same CDR3. J is TRBJ2-3 and V is TRBV6-4; 9 bases align to TRBD1. CDR1 and CDR2 from the germline V gene are MRHNA and SNTAGT. The CDR3 is 14 amino acids. V was clipped by 3 bases and J by 4 bases; unmatched bases: 2. The CDR3 loop reads CASSEGQGADTQYF. CDR3 in DNA: TGTGCCAGCAGTGAGGGACAGGGCGCAGATACGCAGTATTTT.

The chain links TRBV10-3 to TRBJ1-5; unclear D gene. V lost 0 bases to trimming and J lost 4 bases, with 10 bases between them. Germline CDR1 ENHRY, CDR2 SYGVKD. There are 15 residues in the CDR3. The CDR3 DNA sequence: TGTGCCATCAGTGAGTCTATGGGCAATAATCAGCCCCAGCATTTT. It yields the protein CAISESMGNNQPQHF.

This clone was counted a single time. The chain links TRBV5-1 to TRBJ2-1; 16 nucleotides agree with TRBD2. Germline V gene data show CDR1 as SGHRS and CDR2 as YFSETQ. Losses at the gene ends were 3 bases for V and 4 bases for J; bases not matched to a gene: 4. This CDR3 is 17 amino acids long. Here the CDR3 reads CASSWGTSGRAYNEQFF. CDR3 nucleotide sequence: TGCGCCAGCAGCTGGGGGACTAGCGGGAGGGCGTACAATGAGCAGTTCTTC.

The genes are TRBV4-2 and TRBJ2-3; TRBD2 agrees at 10 bases. The CDR3 covers 18 residues. CDR1 is LGHNA, CDR2 YNFKEQ, per germline. V shed 2 bases and J 0 bases; nucleotides not matched to a gene: 8. The CDR3 bases are TGTGCCAGCAGCCAAAGTTCGCGGACTAGCGGAAGCACAGATACGCAGTATTTT. This translates into CASSQSSRTSGSTDTQYF.

V and J are TRBV2 and TRBJ2-7; possibly TRBD1 or TRBD2 for D (5 bases each). V lost 3 bases and J 6 bases, leaving 15 bases between the germline ends. The CDR3 consists of 14 residues. The germline CDR1 and CDR2 sequences are SNHLY and FYNNEI. The CDR3 nucleotides read TGTGCCAGCAGTGACGGGGCTGCCGACCCCGAGCAGTACTTC. Its protein is CASSDGAADPEQYF.

This clone was counted a single time. V and J are TRBV25-1 and TRBJ2-5; no definite D call. The V end was cut by 0 bases, the J end by 6 bases, with 8 bases between. This CDR3 spans 13 amino acids. Germline values: CDR1 MGHDK, CDR2 SYGVNS. The CDR3 protein is CASSEYGFQTQYF. The DNA for the CDR3 is TGTGCCAGCAGTGAATACGGGTTTCAGACCCAGTACTTC.

The rearrangement joins TRBV7-9 to TRBJ2-1; D perhaps matches TRBD2 (5 bases). CDR1 SEHNR and CDR2 FQNEAQ come from the germline V gene (reference sequence). This CDR3 has 14 amino acids. V was clipped by 2 bases and J by 6 bases, with 11 bases between them. In DNA, the CDR3 is TGTGCCAGCAGCTTAAGTATTGGGAGCAATGAGCAGTTCTTC. Translated: CASSLSIGSNEQFF.

V usage is TRBV19 and J usage is TRBJ2-1; D is possibly TRBD2 (5 bases). Trimming removed 6 bases at V and 4 bases at J, with 16 bases between. Per the germline V gene, CDR1 is LNHDA and CDR2 is SQIVND (reference sequence). CDR3 length equals 15 residues. DNA of the CDR3: TGTGCCAGTAGCAGATACGGGGTACATTACAATGAGCAGTTCTTC. Its protein is CASSRYGVHYNEQFF.